This paragraph covers one T cell receptor beta chain sequence. The target antigen is unknown. Those who donated were healthy bone marrow donors. This sample stems from a study of cytomegalovirus exposure and HLA in healthy donors. General study findings and limits: Reports indicate that TCR beta sequences accurately predicted the HLA-A and HLA-B alleles of most subjects. Sequencing likely generated an artifact that appeared as a cluster of highly shared sequence variants.

PCR involved 60 Vbeta and 13 Jbeta primers. In the original workflow: A later analysis tallied some 84 million unique TCR beta chains, about 12 million of them shared. Here immunoSEQ multiplex PCR was the method, and the copy in TCRdb shows in-frame clones only, minus some. The V and J calls and clone size were taken over from that table, and D and trimming were inferred from the DNA. The sample carries about 130,000 clones, over 60% recorded once. V shed 2 bases and J 2 bases; nucleotides not matched to a gene: 7. The CDR3 extends over 17 amino acids. CDR1 SGHAT and CDR2 FQNNGV come from the germline V gene.

The sequenced material came from PBMCs. V is TRBV11-2 and J is TRBJ1-4; 8 bases map to TRBD1. The clonotype comes from a man aged 50 to 59 in good health and CMV-seronegative. The CDR3 is CASSLRTGLLTNEKLFF. CDR3 nucleotide sequence: TGTGCCAGCAGCTTAAGGACAGGGTTATTGACTAATGAAAAACTGTTTTTT.